This TCR beta chain originates from a study of blood T cell repertoires in COVID-19. Turning to the study itself: T cells, B-cell-depleted T cells, or PBMCs supplied cDNA or gDNA.

The CDR3 spans 14 residues. Trimming cost V 3 bases and J 2 bases; bases outside gene matches: 2. The germline V gene encodes CDR1 SGHRS and CDR2 YFSETQ. TCRdb's copy holds only in-frame clones and misses some; the assay was immunoSEQ multiplex PCR. The sample shows 200,000 to 300,000 clones, around 84% of them seen only once. This rearrangement joins TRBV5-1 to TRBJ2-1, with 7 nucleotides matching TRBD1. What was sequenced was peripheral blood. This receptor was identified in a man between 60 and 70 years old with acute or convalescent COVID-19. The CDR3 loop is CASSWGQTYNEQFF. The CDR3 nucleotides read TGCGCCAGCAGCTGGGGACAGACCTACAATGAGCAGTTCTTC. The full variable domain, completed using reference TRBV5-1 and TRBJ2-1, is KAGVTQTPRYLIKTRGQQVTLSCSPISGHRSVSWYQQTPGQGLQFLFEYFSETQRNKGNFPGRFSGRQFSNSRSEMNVSTLELGDSALYLCASSWGQTYNEQFFGPGTRLTVL.